Listed here are 19 T cell receptor beta chains from one sample, sequenced in a study of identifying expanded T cells in peripheral blood (dated by TCRdb to between 2017 and 2020). Library method: the immunoSEQ multiplex PCR assay. The table comes from immuneACCESS by way of TCRdb, which keeps in-frame sequences with V and J called. Part of the clones is missing from these tables; in studies checked, under half for an unresolved V gene and the rest for unknown reasons. The sample data list 100,000 or so clones, and approximately 88% of these were observed just once. In total, the top ten clones hold roughly a sixth of the sample. The sequencing sample was made of blood. Receptor source: a person aged 18 to 75 in good health.

V gene TRBV7-9 combines with J gene TRBJ2-7, with D possibly TRBD1 on 5 matching bases. The CDR3 spans 12 residues. Germline loops: CDR1 SEHNR, CDR2 FQNEAQ (reference sequence). Trimming took off 4 bases at V and 3 bases at J, with 7 bases between the two ends. The CDR3 sequence is CASSSQGYEQYF. The DNA for the CDR3 is TGTGCCAGCAGCTCTCAGGGCTACGAGCAGTACTTC. The full variable domain, with the rest looked up from reference TRBV7-9 and TRBJ2-7, is DTGVSQNPRHKITKRGQNVTFRCDPISEHNRLYWYRQTLGQGPEFLTYFQNEAQLEKSRLLSDRFSAERPKGSFSTLEIQRTEQGDSAMYLCASSSQGYEQYFGPGTRLTVT.

The chain carries TRBV14 and TRBJ2-5; D unresolved. Germline CDR1 is SGHDN and CDR2 is FVKESK. This CDR3 is 15 amino acids long. Trimming shortened V by 1 base and J by 2 bases, and 11 bases separated the two germline ends. The CDR3 loop is CASSQGRTEQETQYF. CDR3 DNA: TGTGCCAGCAGCCAAGGTAGAACAGAACAAGAGACCCAGTACTTC.

Here the CDR3 reads CASSFRQGYEKLFF. The CDR3 region has the DNA TGTGCCAGCAGTTTTAGACAGGGTTATGAAAAACTGTTTTTT. The rearrangement joins TRBV28 to TRBJ1-4; TRBD1 aligns across 7 bases. Per germline, CDR1 MDHEN and CDR2 SYDVKM. The junction had 4 bases not matched to a gene; V was cut back by 3 bases and J by 6 bases. This CDR3 region has 14 residues.

The rearrangement joins TRBV7-9 to TRBJ2-1; TRBD2 might be the D (6 bases). Germline V lookup: CDR1 SEHNR, CDR2 FQNEAQ (reference sequence). Trimming stripped 6 bases from V and 3 bases from J, with 15 bases between. The CDR3 length is 15 residues. This CDR3 reads CASSPTRGYYNEQFF. The CDR3, as DNA: TGTGCCAGCAGTCCGACTAGGGGATACTACAATGAGCAGTTCTTC.

V is TRBV10-2 and J is TRBJ2-3; D is uncertain. CDR3 length: 12 amino acids. Per germline, CDR1 WSHSY and CDR2 SAAADI. V was shortened by 8 bases and J by 4 bases, with 10 bases between the two germline ends. As DNA, the CDR3 is TGCGCCAGCTCGCTCGGCGCAGATACGCAGTATTTT. Protein: CASSLGADTQYF.

CDR3 residues: CASSPGGQKYMNTEAFF. The CDR3 bases are TGTGCCAGCAGCCCAGGTGGCCAGAAGTACATGAACACTGAAGCTTTCTTT. The chain employs TRBV7-8 and TRBJ1-1; D remains unclear. The length of the CDR3 is 17 residues. Trimming stripped 5 bases from V and 0 bases from J, with 19 bases between. Germline V gene data show CDR1 as SGHVS and CDR2 as FQNEAQ. Filled out from reference TRBV7-8 and TRBJ1-1, the complete variable domain reads GAGVSQSPRYKVAKRGQDVALRCDPISGHVSLFWYQQALGQGPEFLTYFQNEAQLDKSGLPSDRFFAERPEGSVSTLKIQRTQQEDSAVYLCASSPGGQKYMNTEAFFGQGTRLTVV.

This sequence joins TRBV7-8 and TRBJ2-1; 8 bases are shared with TRBD2. The CDR3 runs to 17 residues. The germline gives CDR1 SGHVS, CDR2 FQNEAQ. V shed 5 bases, J shed 4 bases, and the junction held 13 bases outside the gene matches. CDR3 coding DNA: TGTGCCAGCAGCGTAGGCGGGGGGAGTGTCTCTTACAATGAGCAGTTCTTC. It is translated as CASSVGGGSVSYNEQFF.

The gene calls are TRBV19 and TRBJ2-7, with a weak D call TRBD1 (6 bases). Trimming cost V 5 bases and J 1 base, with 12 bases left between them. The CDR3 contains 14 residues. The germline gives CDR1 LNHDA, CDR2 SQIVND (reference sequence). The CDR3 nucleotides read TGTGCCAGTAGTCAACAGGGAGCGTCCTACGAGCAGTACTTC. Protein sequence: CASSQQGASYEQYF.

Here the CDR3 DNA reads TGTGCCAGCAGCGCCGGGACAGGGGGCATGGAGACCCAGTACTTC. This gives the protein CASSAGTGGMETQYF. V and J are TRBV9 and TRBJ2-5; 12 bases agree with TRBD1. The V gene's germline CDR1 is SGDLS and CDR2 YYNGEE. This CDR3 region has 15 residues. The V and J ends lost 3 bases and 5 bases, in that order; junction bases with no gene match: 5.

The gene calls are TRBV10-3 and TRBJ2-2, with D tentatively TRBD1 or TRBD2 (5 bases each). Germline values: CDR1 ENHRY, CDR2 SYGVKD. This CDR3 contains 16 residues. Trimming shortened V by 6 bases and J by 0 bases, and 14 bases separated the two germline ends. The CDR3 is CAIRKAGTPNTGELFF. CDR3 bases: TGTGCCATCAGAAAGGCCGGGACCCCGAACACCGGGGAGCTGTTTTTT.

This clone was seen more than once but under ten times. The V and J genes are TRBV10-3 and TRBJ2-2; D is possibly TRBD1 (6 bases). Germline V CDR1 and CDR2: ENHRY, SYGVKD. The CDR3 consists of 15 residues. Trimming removed 2 bases at V and 7 bases at J, with 14 bases between. CDR3 bases: TGTGCCATCAGTGAGCAAACAGGGTCGGACGGGGAGCTGTTTTTT. This encodes CAISEQTGSDGELFF.

The V and J genes are TRBV6-6 and TRBJ2-3, with TRBD2 matching 8 bases. V was clipped by 2 bases and J by 2 bases; unmatched bases: 6. The CDR3 totals 16 residues. In germline, CDR1 is MNHNY, CDR2 SVGAGI (reference sequence). The CDR3: CASSYGIAGNTDTQYF. The CDR3 DNA is TGTGCCAGCAGTTACGGGATAGCGGGGAACACAGATACGCAGTATTTT.

The chain links TRBV11-1 to TRBJ2-1, with 9 bases that match TRBD2. CDR3 length: 19 residues. V lost 3 bases to trimming and J lost 4 bases; unmatched junction nucleotides: 16. Germline CDR1 SGHAT, CDR2 FQDESV (reference sequence). Here the CDR3 reads CASSFEGGAGGHFYNEQFF. CDR3 coding DNA: TGTGCCAGCAGCTTTGAGGGAGGAGCGGGGGGCCATTTTTACAATGAGCAGTTCTTC.

CDR3 DNA sequence: TGTGCCAGCAGCTCCCAGGGGAGCTTAGGCGGGGAGCTGTTTTTT. It codes for CASSSQGSLGGELFF. The chain couples TRBV11-3 to TRBJ2-2; maybe TRBD1 (6 bases). Germline CDR1 is SGHNT and CDR2 is YENEEA. Trimming took off 4 bases at V and 7 bases at J, with 16 bases between the two ends. The CDR3 runs 15 residues. Combining the CDR3 with reference TRBV11-3 and TRBJ2-2 gives the whole variable domain EAGVVQSPRYKIIEKKQPVAFWCNPISGHNTLYWYLQNLGQGPELLIRYENEEAVDDSQLPKDRFSAERLKGVDSTLKIQPAELGDSAVYLCASSSQGSLGGELFFGEGSRLTVL.

This clone was counted a single time. The genes are TRBV7-2 and TRBJ1-2, with 7 bases lining up with TRBD1. Germline trimming cut 2 bases from V and 4 bases from J; bases unmatched to any gene: 7. The length of the CDR3 is 15 residues. Germline values: CDR1 SGHTA, CDR2 FQGNSA. CDR3 amino acids: CASSLSRDSSYGYTF. CDR3 DNA: TGTGCCAGCAGCTTATCCCGGGACAGCAGCTATGGCTACACCTTC.

This rearrangement joins TRBV28 to TRBJ2-5, with D hard to call. Trimming left V 3 bases short and J 6 bases short, with 11 bases between. CDR3 length: 13 amino acids. Germline V gives CDR1 MDHEN, CDR2 SYDVKM. The CDR3 spells CASSLSGGQTQYF. CDR3 nucleotide sequence: TGTGCCAGCAGTTTGAGTGGTGGACAGACCCAGTACTTC.

This chain joins TRBV7-8 and TRBJ2-1; D is uncertain. V lost 5 bases and J lost 0, with 14 bases in between. Germline CDR1 reads SGHVS; CDR2 reads FQNEAQ. This CDR3 has 16 residues. CDR3 DNA sequence: TGTGCCAGCAGCAAACGGGCTCTCGGCTCCTACAATGAGCAGTTCTTC. Translating gives CASSKRALGSYNEQFF.

The chain couples TRBV27 to TRBJ1-1, with a possible D match to TRBD1 (6 bases). V lost 6 bases and J 5 bases, leaving 19 bases between the germline ends. The CDR3 has 15 amino acids. Germline CDR1 and CDR2: MNHEY and SMNVEV (reference sequence). The CDR3 DNA sequence: TGTGCCAGCAGCCGACTCCAGGGACATAGTACTGAAGCTTTCTTT. Protein product: CASSRLQGHSTEAFF.

This sequence joins TRBV7-9 and TRBJ2-1; the D gene is possibly TRBD2 (5 bases). Germline CDR1 reads SEHNR; CDR2 reads FQNEAQ (reference sequence). This CDR3 is 17 amino acids long. The V gene lost 5 bases and the J gene lost 4 bases, with 21 bases spanning the gap. The CDR3 reads CASSPTPASGPYNEQFF. The CDR3 bases are TGTGCCAGCAGCCCTACCCCTGCAAGCGGACCTTACAATGAGCAGTTCTTC.